One and the same sample provided the 32 T cell receptor beta chains below, sequenced in a study of cytomegalovirus exposure and HLA in healthy donors. This PCR relied on a set of 60 Vbeta primers and 13 Jbeta primers. The repertoire was sequenced with immunoSEQ multiplex PCR; TCRdb's copy has only in-frame clones and lacks some. The sample shows 150,000 to 200,000 clones, around 80% of them seen only once. What was sequenced was PBMCs. The receptor source for this set is a woman aged 45-59 years in good health and CMV-seronegative.

In its sample, this clone was seen a few times. This chain joins TRBV20-1 and TRBJ1-2, with D tentatively TRBD1 (6 bases). Germline CDR1 DFQATT, CDR2 SNEGSKA (reference sequence). The CDR3 consists of 10 residues. V lost 1 base and J lost 12, with 9 bases in between. CDR3 coding DNA: TGCAGTGCTAGAGCTGGGGACAACACCTTC. The encoded protein is CSARAGDNTF.

This clone was counted once. V is TRBV10-1 and J is TRBJ1-3; no clear D gene. In germline, CDR1 is WNHNN, CDR2 SYGVQD (reference sequence). This CDR3 contains 14 residues. The ends were cut back, 5 bases at V and 0 bases at J, with 8 bases in the middle. The CDR3 nucleotides are TGCGCCAGCAGTCAGGATTCCTCTGGAAACACCATATATTTT. It yields the protein CASSQDSSGNTIYF.

This chain uses TRBV28 with TRBJ2-7; the D gene is possibly TRBD1 (5 bases). This CDR3 spans 16 amino acids. V lost 4 bases and J 2 bases, leaving 18 bases between the germline ends. Germline-derived CDR1 and CDR2 are MDHEN and SYDVKM. The CDR3 region has the DNA TGTGCCAGCAGTTCTATCGCAGCAGGGCAAACCTACGAGCAGTACTTC. Translated: CASSSIAAGQTYEQYF.

Turning to this clone: The sample carries other DNA sequences with the same CDR3. The V gene is TRBV7-2, the J gene TRBJ2-5; 7 nucleotides align to TRBD1. Unmatched junction bases numbered 6, after V lost 0 bases and J lost 5 bases. CDR1 and CDR2 from the germline V gene are SGHTA and FQGNSA. CDR3 length: 15 residues. The CDR3 here is CASSLAYRGGETQYF. DNA of the CDR3: TGTGCCAGCAGCTTAGCTTACAGGGGTGGGGAGACCCAGTACTTC. Looking up the rest from reference TRBV7-2 and TRBJ2-5 gives the full variable domain: GAGVSQSPSNKVTEKGKDVELRCDPISGHTALYWYRQSLGQGLEFLIYFQGNSAPDKSGLPSDRFSAERTGGSVSTLTIQRTQQEDSAVYLCASSLAYRGGETQYFGPGTRLLVL.

The V gene is TRBV27, the J gene TRBJ1-6, with TRBD1 identical over 8 bases. Germline V CDR1 and CDR2: MNHEY, SMNVEV (reference sequence). The length of the CDR3 is 14 residues. Losses at the gene ends were 6 bases for V and 8 bases for J; bases not matched to a gene: 6. CDR3 bases: TGTGCCAGCAGGTTGGACAGGGTGGATTCACCCCTCCACTTT. It encodes CASRLDRVDSPLHF.

The chain carries TRBV6-5 and TRBJ1-3; D ambiguous. CDR3 length equals 14 residues. Trimming cost V 6 bases and J 4 bases, with 13 bases left between them. CDR1 and CDR2 from the germline V gene are MNHEY and SVGAGI. CDR3 bases: TGTGCCAGCAGACCCTCCATAGCCGGAAACACCATATATTTT. Translation: CASRPSIAGNTIYF.

About this clone itself: Germline and junction disagree at one end, which may indicate a read error. Other DNA sequences in this specimen translate into the identical CDR3. The J gene is TRBJ1-6, the V gene TRBV28; 10 bases are a match to TRBD1. Germline V gives CDR1 MDHEN, CDR2 SYDVKM. CDR3 size: 16 residues. This CDR3 is CASNRLPDRGNSPLHF. The CDR3 region has the DNA TGTGCCAGCAACCGCCTCCCGGACAGGGGGAATTCCCCCCTCCACTTT. Using reference TRBV28 and TRBJ1-6 for the parts outside the CDR3, the full variable domain is DVKVTQSSRYLVKRTGEKVFLECVQDMDHENMFWYRQDPGLGLRLIYFSYDVKMKEKGDIPEGYSVSREKKERFSLILESASTNQTSMYLCASNRLPDRGNSPLHFGNGTRLTVT.

This rearrangement joins TRBV2 to TRBJ2-5; D is perhaps TRBD2 (6 bases). The V gene's germline CDR1 is SNHLY and CDR2 FYNNEI. The CDR3 runs to 15 residues. The V and J ends lost 3 bases and 5 bases respectively, with 16 bases between them. The CDR3 loop is CASSEYGGGTETQYF. The CDR3, as DNA: TGTGCCAGCAGTGAGTACGGGGGAGGAACGGAGACCCAGTACTTC. The full variable domain, its missing parts supplied by reference TRBV2 and TRBJ2-5, is EPEVTQTPSHQVTQMGQEVILRCVPISNHLYFYWYRQILGQKVEFLVSFYNNEISEKSEIFDDQFSVERPDGSNFTLKIRSTKLEDSAMYFCASSEYGGGTETQYFGPGTRLLVL.

The chain links TRBV6-5 to TRBJ1-2, with 7 bases fitting TRBD1. V dropped 10 bases and J dropped 2; count of bases not matched to a gene: 7. In germline, CDR1 is MNHEY, CDR2 SVGAGI. CDR3 length: 13 residues. This CDR3 is CATSRQGNYGYTF. The CDR3, as DNA: TGTGCCACCTCTCGACAGGGAAACTATGGCTACACCTTC.

The V and J genes are TRBV4-3 and TRBJ2-2; 16 bases fit TRBD2. This CDR3 is 18 amino acids long. Germline CDR1 and CDR2: LGHNA and YSLEER. Trimming cost V 4 bases and J 4 bases; bases outside gene matches: 6. This chain's CDR3 is CASSPGTSGRGSTGELFF. The DNA for the CDR3 is TGCGCCAGCAGCCCAGGGACTAGCGGGAGGGGATCCACCGGGGAGCTGTTTTTT.

This clone has only one observation. The chain has TRBV14 and TRBJ2-2; D not resolved. Trimming pared 2 bases from V and 1 base from J, leaving 11 bases between. CDR3 length equals 16 residues. The germline V gene encodes CDR1 SGHDN and CDR2 FVKESK. The CDR3 region is CASSQWSRLNTGELFF. CDR3 coding DNA: TGTGCCAGCAGCCAATGGTCTAGACTGAACACCGGGGAGCTGTTTTTT.

V and J are TRBV28 and TRBJ2-1, with a possible D match to TRBD2 (6 bases). CDR1 and CDR2 from the germline V gene are MDHEN and SYDVKM. This CDR3 is 15 amino acids long. Trimming stripped 5 bases from V and 2 bases from J, with 13 bases between. The CDR3 sequence is CASSRSGPTYNEQFF. The CDR3 DNA reads as TGTGCCAGCAGTCGCAGCGGGCCCACCTACAATGAGCAGTTCTTC.

In its sample, this clone was seen a few times. This chain connects TRBV7-2 to TRBJ1-2; 12 nucleotides align to TRBD1. Per germline, CDR1 SGHTA and CDR2 FQGNSA. The J segment lost 4 bases and the V segment lost 4 bases, leaving 7 bases of the junction unmatched. The CDR3 runs 16 residues. CDR3 bases: TGTGCCAGCAGCTCCGGGACAGGGGGCTTCTCCTATGGCTACACCTTC. It encodes CASSSGTGGFSYGYTF.

This sequence joins TRBV7-2 and TRBJ2-7; D may be TRBD1 (5 bases). V was trimmed by 5 bases and J by 0 bases, leaving 11 bases between them. CDR3 length: 14 amino acids. Germline V gene data show CDR1 as SGHTA and CDR2 as FQGNSA. The chain's CDR3 is CASSAQTVSYEQYF. CDR3 DNA: TGTGCCAGCAGCGCCCAGACAGTCTCCTACGAGCAGTACTTC.

The gene calls are TRBV7-6 and TRBJ2-1; D remains ambiguous. The V gene's germline CDR1 is SGHVS and CDR2 FNYEAQ. Deletions cut 1 base from V and 9 bases from J, with 16 bases between. This CDR3 has 15 residues. The CDR3 loop is CASSLVDVMTGEQFF. DNA of the CDR3: TGTGCCAGCAGCTTAGTGGATGTCATGACGGGTGAGCAGTTCTTC.

The chain has TRBV6-5 and TRBJ1-1; D may be TRBD1 (6 bases). CDR3 length equals 14 residues. The V and J ends lost 6 bases and 1 base respectively, with 12 bases between them. The germline V gene has CDR1 MNHEY and CDR2 SVGAGI. The CDR3: CASRGWTENTEAFF. For the CDR3, the DNA is TGTGCCAGCAGGGGGTGGACAGAGAACACTGAAGCTTTCTTT.

V usage is TRBV29-1 and J usage is TRBJ2-1; TRBD2 matches 14 bases. This CDR3 region has 13 residues. The V segment lost 7 bases and the J segment 6 bases; nucleotides outside the gene matches: 2. Per germline, CDR1 SQVTM and CDR2 ANQGSEA. The CDR3 spells CSGGLAGGNEQFF. The CDR3, as DNA: TGCAGCGGTGGACTAGCGGGAGGCAATGAGCAGTTCTTC.

The V gene is TRBV27, the J gene TRBJ1-2; a possible D gene is TRBD1 (5 bases). Trimming left V 5 bases short and J 4 bases short, with 20 bases between. There are 16 residues in the CDR3. Germline V lookup: CDR1 MNHEY, CDR2 SMNVEV (reference sequence). The CDR3, as DNA: TGTGCCAGCAGTAATAACGGAAACCGGGGGTTCTATGGCTACACCTTC. As protein: CASSNNGNRGFYGYTF.

The chain combines TRBV5-1 with TRBJ1-3; D is unresolved. Germline V lookup: CDR1 SGHRS, CDR2 YFSETQ. CDR3 length equals 14 residues. Trimming shortened V by 0 bases and J by 9 bases, and 13 bases separated the two germline ends. The CDR3 reads CASSLDQDGGTIYF. CDR3 in DNA: TGCGCCAGCAGCTTGGATCAGGACGGAGGCACCATATATTTT. The full variable domain, with the rest looked up from reference TRBV5-1 and TRBJ1-3, is KAGVTQTPRYLIKTRGQQVTLSCSPISGHRSVSWYQQTPGQGLQFLFEYFSETQRNKGNFPGRFSGRQFSNSRSEMNVSTLELGDSALYLCASSLDQDGGTIYFGEGSWLTVV.

Only one count was recorded for this clone. The rearrangement links TRBV5-5 to TRBJ1-1; maybe TRBD1 (6 bases). V lost 2 bases, J lost 4 bases, and 9 bases lay in between. The CDR3 is 13 residues long. Germline values: CDR1 SGHKS, CDR2 YYEKEE (reference sequence). The CDR3 nucleotides are TGTGCCAGCAGCTTTAAGGGGGTCACTGAAGCTTTCTTT. Its protein product is CASSFKGVTEAFF.

About this clone itself: Other nucleotide sequences from this sample produce the same CDR3. V gene TRBV6-5 combines with J gene TRBJ1-5, with a weak D call TRBD1 (6 bases). Germline V gene sequence: CDR1 MNHEY, CDR2 SVGAGI. CDR3 length equals 14 residues. Trimming removed 6 bases from V and 0 bases from J, with 9 bases in between. The CDR3 is CASRLDSSNQPQHF. CDR3 DNA: TGTGCCAGCAGATTGGACAGTAGCAATCAGCCCCAGCATTTT.

This chain's CDR3 is CASSRKGWATEAFF. DNA of the CDR3: TGTGCCAGCAGCCGTAAGGGGTGGGCCACTGAAGCTTTCTTT. V usage is TRBV6-5 and J usage is TRBJ1-1; tentatively, D is TRBD1 (5 bases). The CDR3 covers 14 residues. In germline, CDR1 is MNHEY, CDR2 SVGAGI. Trimming removed 6 bases from V and 4 bases from J, with 15 bases in between.

This rearrangement joins TRBV19 to TRBJ1-2; 8 bases fit TRBD1. CDR1 LNHDA and CDR2 SQIVND come from the germline V gene (reference sequence). This CDR3 has 15 residues. Trimming cost V 5 bases and J 8 bases; bases outside gene matches: 13. Here the CDR3 reads CASSVTGDRGRGYTF. The CDR3 DNA is TGTGCCAGTAGTGTTACCGGTGACAGGGGAAGAGGCTACACCTTC.

This sequence joins TRBV2 and TRBJ2-2, with D hard to call. The V end was cut by 3 bases, the J end by 1 base, with 12 bases between. Germline V gene lookup returns CDR1 SNHLY and CDR2 FYNNEI. The CDR3 covers 16 residues. CDR3 nucleotide sequence: TGTGCCAGCAGTGACCCCGTGGAGATGAACACCGGGGAGCTGTTTTTT. This gives the protein CASSDPVEMNTGELFF.

The CDR3 sequence: CASSPSGGYEQYF. In DNA form, the CDR3 reads TGTGCCAGCAGCCCTAGCGGGGGTTACGAGCAGTACTTC. This chain joins TRBV7-9 and TRBJ2-7; 10 nucleotides align to TRBD2. V lost 5 bases to trimming and J lost 4 bases; unmatched junction nucleotides: 2. This CDR3 is 13 amino acids long. Germline V gene lookup returns CDR1 SEHNR and CDR2 FQNEAQ (reference sequence).

The chain couples TRBV5-1 to TRBJ2-7; TRBD2 is a possible D gene (5 bases). The germline V and J ends were trimmed by 7 bases and 0 bases, with 14 bases remaining between them. CDR1 is SGHRS, CDR2 YFSETQ, per germline. The length of the CDR3 is 14 residues. The CDR3 DNA is TGCGCCAGCTCTCTAGCTACAAACTCCTACGAGCAGTACTTC. Amino acid sequence: CASSLATNSYEQYF.

The V call is TRBV28, the J call TRBJ1-2; 8 positions agree with TRBD1. The CDR3 sequence is 14 residues long. Trimming cost V 6 bases and J 8 bases; bases outside gene matches: 11. Per germline, CDR1 MDHEN and CDR2 SYDVKM. This CDR3 is CASRTGQGHGGYTF. CDR3 in DNA: TGTGCCAGCAGAACTGGACAGGGCCACGGCGGCTACACCTTC.

This rearrangement joins TRBV4-3 to TRBJ2-7, with 8 bases fitting TRBD1. The CDR3 is 17 residues long. Germline V gene lookup returns CDR1 LGHNA and CDR2 YSLEER. V lost 0 bases and J lost 2; bases outside the gene matches: 9. CDR3 bases: TGCGCCAGCAGCCAAGATGTTTGGGAGACAGGGGCCTACGAGCAGTACTTC. Amino acids: CASSQDVWETGAYEQYF.

This chain connects TRBV9 to TRBJ2-1, with 10 bases lining up with TRBD1. V shed 0 bases and J 10 bases; nucleotides not matched to a gene: 7. The CDR3 spans 15 residues. The V gene's germline CDR1 is SGDLS and CDR2 YYNGEE. CDR3 DNA sequence: TGTGCCAGCAGCGTAGGGGGACAGGGGTCAGAGGAGCAGTTCTTC. It specifies CASSVGGQGSEEQFF.

J is TRBJ2-7 and V is TRBV5-4; 9 bases agree with TRBD1. The V gene's germline CDR1 is SGHNT and CDR2 YYREEE (reference sequence). The CDR3 sequence is 15 residues long. Germline trimming cut 0 bases from V and 1 base from J; bases unmatched to any gene: 2. The CDR3 DNA is TGTGCCAGCAGCTTGGGACAGGGGGTTTCCTACGAGCAGTACTTC. The encoded protein is CASSLGQGVSYEQYF.

This clone was detected a few times. The V call is TRBV28, the J call TRBJ2-7; D possibly corresponds to TRBD2 (6 bases). Per germline, CDR1 MDHEN and CDR2 SYDVKM. The CDR3 extends over 12 amino acids. Trimming stripped 4 bases from V and 5 bases from J, with 9 bases between. In DNA form, the CDR3 reads TGTGCCAGCAGTTGGGGGAGGAACGAGCAGTACTTC. Protein product: CASSWGRNEQYF.

V is TRBV6-1 and J is TRBJ2-5; 7 bases match TRBD1. V was pared by 6 bases and J by 7 bases, with 8 bases of the junction left unmatched. Looked up from germline, CDR1 is MNHNS and CDR2 is SASEGT. The CDR3 totals 13 residues. The CDR3, as DNA: TGTGCCAGCAGCCTGACAGGGAGAGGGACCCAGTACTTC. Its translation is CASSLTGRGTQYF.